This passage covers 22 T cell receptor beta chains from one sample sequenced in a study of a mutant IDH1 vaccine in newly diagnosed glioma. The protocol was immunoSEQ multiplex PCR, while the TCRdb copy is restricted to in-frame clones and leaves out a portion. The sample carries under 80,000 clones, 86% recorded once. The time point denotes: baseline, week 1 (first vaccination visit). As to treatment: pre-vaccination baseline after standard-of-care therapy. This material consisted of PBMCs, taken from a glioma patient treated with radiotherapy, temozolomide or both. These receptors were obtained from a man younger than 45 with glioma.

V is TRBV5-5 and J is TRBJ2-5, with 9 bases that match TRBD1. The J call may be in error: the DNA end matches TRBJ2-7 better. Germline V gives CDR1 SGHKS, CDR2 YYEKEE (reference sequence). This CDR3 is built from 13 residues. As DNA, the CDR3 is TGTGCCAGCAGCCGACAGGGGGCCTACGAGCAGTACTTC. Encoded protein: CASSRQGAYEQYF.

CDR3 nucleotides: TGTGCCAGCAGCCCTCCCGGGGCAGGCTACGAGCAGTACTTC. As protein: CASSPPGAGYEQYF. V and J are TRBV4-2 and TRBJ2-7, with D perhaps TRBD1 or TRBD2 (5 bases each). CDR3 length: 14 amino acids. The V end lost 4 bases, the J end lost 3 bases, and 13 bases lay between the germline ends. CDR1 and CDR2 (germline): LGHNA, YNFKEQ.

The CDR3 DNA follows: TGCGCCAGCAGCCAGTACATCCAGGGGGGTGCGGACACTGAAGCTTTCTTT. Its translation is CASSQYIQGGADTEAFF. This chain links TRBV4-1 with TRBJ1-1; 7 positions match TRBD1. J lost 3 bases, V lost 3 bases, and 13 bases had no gene match. This CDR3 comprises 17 residues. Germline CDR1 and CDR2: MGHRA and YSYEKL.

The chain uses TRBV6-4 and TRBJ2-1; TRBD2 agrees at 8 bases. The CDR3 sequence is 16 residues long. V was clipped by 0 bases and J by 8 bases; unmatched bases: 9. The V gene's germline CDR1 is MRHNA and CDR2 SNTAGT. CDR3 in amino acids: CASSDSPGGAGDEQFF. The DNA of the CDR3 is TGTGCCAGCAGTGACTCTCCCGGGGGGGCTGGAGATGAGCAGTTCTTC.

This chain connects TRBV11-3 to TRBJ2-3; D is ambiguous. V lost 3 bases to trimming and J lost 3 bases, with 16 bases between them. The CDR3 covers 16 residues. The germline CDR1 and CDR2 sequences are SGHNT and YENEEA. For the CDR3, the DNA is TGTGCCAGCAGCTTGGGGATCTATAGAGGTACAGATACGCAGTATTTT. Protein product: CASSLGIYRGTDTQYF.

This chain joins TRBV10-2 and TRBJ1-1, with 7 bases aligning to TRBD1. V lost 2 bases and J lost 6; bases outside the gene matches: 9. The germline V gene has CDR1 WSHSY and CDR2 SAAADI. CDR3 size: 15 residues. DNA of the CDR3: TGCGCCAGCAGTGAGGGGCGGGACAGTCGTTCTGAAGCTTTCTTT. Amino acid sequence: CASSEGRDSRSEAFF.

The chain couples TRBV2 to TRBJ1-1, with D hard to call. Germline CDR1 is SNHLY and CDR2 is FYNNEI. The CDR3 contains 9 residues. Trimming left V 6 bases short and J 7 bases short, with 3 bases between. CDR3 protein: CASRDEAFF. CDR3 coding DNA: TGTGCCAGCAGGGATGAAGCTTTCTTT.

J is TRBJ2-7 and V is TRBV21-1; the D call of TRBD1 is as the table states it, not checked on the DNA. TRBV21-1 counts as a pseudogene. CDR3 size: 17 residues. Here the CDR3 DNA reads TGTGCCAGCAGCAGGGAGCTGGACAGACGAGACCGCTACGAGCAGTACTTC. Amino acid sequence: CASSRELDRRDRYEQYF.

The rearrangement links TRBV6-5 to TRBJ1-2, with TRBD1 as a possible D gene (5 bases). Germline V CDR1 and CDR2: MNHEY, SVGAGI. V lost 6 bases, J lost 4 bases, and 18 bases lay in between. The CDR3 consists of 15 residues. Here the CDR3 reads CASRPGSGDGYGYTF. The CDR3 DNA reads as TGTGCCAGCAGACCGGGATCGGGGGACGGCTATGGCTACACCTTC.

This chain uses TRBV30 with TRBJ1-6, with TRBD1 matching over 8 bases. The CDR3 spans 17 residues. Per germline, CDR1 GTSNPN and CDR2 SVGIG (reference sequence). V lost 4 bases to trimming and J lost 8 bases; unmatched junction nucleotides: 16. CDR3 in amino acids: CAWKGRTGGLTDSPLHF. The CDR3 DNA is TGTGCCTGGAAGGGGAGAACAGGGGGTTTAACCGATTCACCCCTCCACTTT.

V usage is TRBV25-1 and J usage is TRBJ2-3; D may match TRBD1 or TRBD2 (5 bases each). Germline V lookup: CDR1 MGHDK, CDR2 SYGVNS. V dropped 5 bases and J dropped 4 bases, with 10 bases sitting between them. This CDR3 region has 13 residues. The CDR3 nucleotides are TGTGCCAGCAGTCTCGGGACCGCAGATACGCAGTATTTT. Translation: CASSLGTADTQYF.

As for this clone: One end of the junction is discordant with germline, which a read error may explain. V and J are TRBV15 and TRBJ2-4, with TRBD1 identical over 10 bases. Germline CDR1 reads LNHNV; CDR2 reads YYDKDF (reference sequence). The length of the CDR3 is 17 residues. The CDR3 spells CATSSHPTGTGAIKYSF. For the CDR3, the DNA is TGTGCCACCAGCAGTCACCCTACCGGGACAGGGGCCATCAAGTATAGTTTC.

CDR3 in amino acids: CASSHGAGTYEQYF. In nucleotides, the CDR3 is TGTGCCAGCAGCCATGGGGCGGGGACCTACGAGCAGTACTTC. This chain uses TRBV5-5 with TRBJ2-5, with D perhaps matching TRBD2 (6 bases). The J call is uncertain, as TRBJ2-7 better fits the DNA end. The CDR3 sequence is 14 residues long. Looked up from germline, CDR1 is SGHKS and CDR2 is YYEKEE (reference sequence).

V usage is TRBV5-4 and J usage is TRBJ1-1; D is perhaps TRBD1 (5 bases). Per the germline V gene, CDR1 is SGHNT and CDR2 is YYREEE (reference sequence). The CDR3 is 14 amino acids. The germline V and J ends were trimmed by 3 bases and 10 bases, with 19 bases remaining between them. CDR3 residues: CASSWEGEGRRAFF. The CDR3 nucleotides are TGTGCCAGCAGCTGGGAGGGTGAGGGGCGGCGAGCTTTCTTT.

This clone was counted only a few times. The chain recombines TRBV14 with TRBJ1-1; D is unclear. V was pared by 1 base and J by 1 base, with 10 bases between. The germline V gene has CDR1 SGHDN and CDR2 FVKESK. CDR3 length equals 15 residues. Written as DNA, the CDR3 is TGTGCCAGCAGCCAAGTTCTCGCCGGGAACACTGAAGCTTTCTTT. The encoded protein is CASSQVLAGNTEAFF.

This chain links TRBV5-1 with TRBJ1-4, with D maybe TRBD1 (6 bases). Germline CDR1 and CDR2: SGHRS and YFSETQ. Trimming took 3 bases from V and 8 from J, leaving 14 bases between them. This CDR3 comprises 14 residues. The CDR3 spells CASSSTTGIEKLFF. The CDR3 DNA sequence: TGCGCCAGCAGCTCTACCACAGGGATCGAAAAACTGTTTTTT.

The chain joins TRBV7-8 to TRBJ2-5; D unclear. The germline CDR1 and CDR2 sequences are SGHVS and FQNEAQ. CDR3 length equals 17 residues. Trimming stripped 2 bases from V and 2 bases from J, with 18 bases between. CDR3 protein: CASSLPRRSDPQETQYF. CDR3 nucleotide sequence: TGTGCCAGCAGCTTACCTCGTAGGTCTGATCCGCAAGAGACCCAGTACTTC.

This chain uses TRBV28 with TRBJ2-5, with TRBD1 identical over 9 bases. CDR3 length equals 18 residues. Unmatched junction bases numbered 15, after V lost 2 bases and J lost 5 bases. Germline CDR1 reads MDHEN; CDR2 reads SYDVKM. CDR3 loop: CASSLLIGRTGAKETQYF. Here the CDR3 DNA reads TGTGCCAGCAGTTTACTAATAGGTCGGACAGGGGCGAAGGAGACCCAGTACTTC.

The CDR3 DNA sequence: TGTGCCAGCAGTGACGAGGGGGGGCTGTCCAATGAGCAGTTCTTC. Residues: CASSDEGGLSNEQFF. The chain has TRBV2 and TRBJ2-1; perhaps TRBD2 as D (7 bases). The CDR3 has 15 amino acids. V dropped 3 bases and J dropped 6 bases, with 15 bases sitting between them. Looked up from germline, CDR1 is SNHLY and CDR2 is FYNNEI.

As regards this clone: Other DNA sequences in the sample encode the same CDR3. The chain uses TRBV5-6 and TRBJ2-1, with 8 bases fitting TRBD1. CDR1 SGHDT and CDR2 YYEEEE come from the germline V gene. The J segment lost 0 bases and the V segment lost 8 bases, leaving 10 bases of the junction unmatched. CDR3 length: 16 residues. Here the CDR3 reads CASSPGQGSSYNEQFF. For the CDR3, the DNA is TGTGCCAGTAGCCCTGGACAGGGAAGCTCCTACAATGAGCAGTTCTTC.

The chain links TRBV4-1 to TRBJ2-3; TRBD2 agrees at 13 bases. Unmatched junction bases numbered 2, after V lost 4 bases and J lost 4 bases. Germline loops: CDR1 MGHRA, CDR2 YSYEKL. This CDR3 is built from 15 residues. CDR3 region: CASSRTSGGPDTQYF. The CDR3 nucleotides are TGCGCCAGCAGCCGGACTAGCGGGGGCCCAGATACGCAGTATTTT.

The CDR3 here is CASSLGSNQPQHF. The CDR3 DNA reads as TGCGCCAGCAGCTTAGGGTCGAATCAGCCCCAGCATTTT. This rearrangement joins TRBV5-1 to TRBJ1-5; no reliable D call. V was pared by 2 bases and J by 4 bases, with 7 bases between. The CDR3 is made up of 13 amino acids. The germline V gene encodes CDR1 SGHRS and CDR2 YFSETQ.